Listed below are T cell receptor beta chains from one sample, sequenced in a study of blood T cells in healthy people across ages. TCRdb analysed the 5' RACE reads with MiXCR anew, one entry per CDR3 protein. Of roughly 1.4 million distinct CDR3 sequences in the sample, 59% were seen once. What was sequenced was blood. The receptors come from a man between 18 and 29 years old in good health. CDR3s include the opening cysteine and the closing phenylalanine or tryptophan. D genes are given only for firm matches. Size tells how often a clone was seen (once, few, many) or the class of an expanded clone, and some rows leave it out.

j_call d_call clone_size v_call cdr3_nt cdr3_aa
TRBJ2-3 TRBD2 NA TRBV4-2 TGTGCCAGCACCGGGACTAGCGGGAGGTTATCAGATACGCAGTATTTT CASTGTSGRLSDTQYF
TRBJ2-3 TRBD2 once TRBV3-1 TGTGCCAGCAGCCGACTAGCGGCCACAGATACGCAGTATTTT CASSRLAATDTQYF
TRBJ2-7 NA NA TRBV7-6 TGTGCCAGCAGCTTTACAGATACCTACGAGCAGTACTTC CASSFTDTYEQYF
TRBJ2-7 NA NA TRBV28 TGTGCCAGCAGGGCGGTGGGTGGGCAGTACTTC CASRAVGGQYF
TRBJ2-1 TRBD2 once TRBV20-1 TGCAGTTCAACCCCAGCGGGAGGCACCTACAATGAGCAGTTCTTC CSSTPAGGTYNEQFF
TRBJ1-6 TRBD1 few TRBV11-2 TGTGCCAGCAGCCTTTGGACAGGTCGTAATTCACCCCTCCACTTT CASSLWTGRNSPLHF
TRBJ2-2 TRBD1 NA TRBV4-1 TGCGCCAGCAGCCTACAGGGGCCCACCGGGGAGCTGTTTTTT CASSLQGPTGELFF
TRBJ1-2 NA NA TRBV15 TGTGCCACCAGCAGCCTTTGGGGGGGCATCTATGGCTACACCTTC CATSSLWGGIYGYTF
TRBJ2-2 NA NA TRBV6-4 TGTGCCAGCAGTGGTGGACAGAACACCGGGGAGCTGTTTTTT CASSGGQNTGELFF
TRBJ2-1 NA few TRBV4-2 TGTGCCAGCAGCCAAGTATCCGCGGCCGATGAGCAGTTCTTC CASSQVSAADEQFF
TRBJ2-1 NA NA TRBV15 TGTGCCACCAGCAGATACAGGGTTACCTACAATGAGCAGTTCTTC CATSRYRVTYNEQFF
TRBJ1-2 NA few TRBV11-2 TGTGCCAGCAGTCCCCCGGGGCAACACTATGGCTACACCTTC CASSPPGQHYGYTF
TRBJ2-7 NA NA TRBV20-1 TGCAGTGCCGATGGGGGGACCTCCTCCTACGAGCAGTACTTC CSADGGTSSYEQYF
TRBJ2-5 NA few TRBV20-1 TGCAGTGCTAGAGATTTGAGTAGCGGACAAGAGACCCAGTACTTC CSARDLSSGQETQYF
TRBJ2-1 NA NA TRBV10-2 TGCGCCAGCAGAGACTTTGGGCGGACCCACCCCTATGAGCAGTTCTTC CASRDFGRTHPYEQFF
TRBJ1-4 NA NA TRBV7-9 TGTGCCAGCAGCTCGATCAGGGTCGGTGTCGAAAAACTGTTTTTT CASSSIRVGVEKLFF
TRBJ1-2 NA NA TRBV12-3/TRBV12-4 TGTGCCAGCAGTACACCTAACTATGGCTACACCTTC CASSTPNYGYTF
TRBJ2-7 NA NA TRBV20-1 TGCAGTGCTAGAGATAGGGGGGCCCCCCCTGTGGCCTACGAGCAGTACTTC CSARDRGAPPVAYEQYF
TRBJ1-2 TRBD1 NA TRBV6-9 TGTGCCAGCAGCCGGACAGGGAAGCGTGAAGGCTACACCTTC CASSRTGKREGYTF
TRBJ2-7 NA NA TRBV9 TGTGCCAGCAGCAAGACTCAAGGAAGCTACGAGCAGTACTTC CASSKTQGSYEQYF
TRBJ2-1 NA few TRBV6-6 TGTGCCAGCAGTTCCCGGATTTGGGGCGAGCAGTTCTTC CASSSRIWGEQFF
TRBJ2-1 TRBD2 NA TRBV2 TGTGCCAGCAGGAAACTAGCGAGAGGGAAGTTCAATGAGCAGTTCTTC CASRKLARGKFNEQFF